These 30 T cell receptor beta chains originate from one sample sequenced in a study of cytomegalovirus exposure and HLA in healthy donors. The PCR ran on 60 Vbeta and 13 Jbeta primers. The protocol was immunoSEQ multiplex PCR, while the TCRdb copy is restricted to in-frame clones and leaves out a portion. The table has more than 110,000 clones, about four fifths seen once. The sequencing input was PBMCs. Source of these receptors: a man aged 25-45 years in good health and CMV-seronegative.

This clone was found once. The chain is built from TRBV11-2 and TRBJ2-1, with D unresolved. CDR3 length: 14 residues. The germline V gene has CDR1 SGHAT and CDR2 FQNNGV. With 1 base removed from V and 0 bases from J, the gap between germline ends came to 4 bases. CDR3 in amino acids: CASSLGYSYNEQFF. In DNA, the CDR3 is TGTGCCAGCAGCTTAGGCTACTCCTACAATGAGCAGTTCTTC.

This chain uses TRBV6-5 with TRBJ2-1; TRBD2 is a possible D gene (6 bases). The germline V gene has CDR1 MNHEY and CDR2 SVGAGI. V was shortened by 5 bases and J by 0 bases, with 11 bases between the two germline ends. The length of the CDR3 is 15 residues. The chain's CDR3 is CASSLASSSYNEQFF. For the CDR3, the DNA is TGTGCCAGCAGTCTAGCGTCGAGCTCCTACAATGAGCAGTTCTTC.

The chain has TRBV18 and TRBJ2-5, with a weak D call TRBD2 (6 bases). The length of the CDR3 is 17 residues. Germline values: CDR1 KGHSH, CDR2 LQKENI. Trimming removed 2 bases from V and 3 bases from J, with 19 bases in between. DNA of the CDR3: TGTGCCAGCTCACCAAGTCCGGCGGGGAGTGACGAAGAGACCCAGTACTTC. It is translated as CASSPSPAGSDEETQYF.

The V and J genes are TRBV28 and TRBJ1-2; D possibly corresponds to TRBD1 (5 bases). CDR3 length: 13 residues. Germline CDR1 MDHEN, CDR2 SYDVKM. V lost 10 bases and J lost 5, with 17 bases in between. The CDR3 sequence is CAIRPDSVYGYTF. Here the CDR3 DNA reads TGTGCCATCAGGCCCGACAGCGTTTATGGCTACACCTTC.

The V and J genes are TRBV11-2 and TRBJ2-5; 8 bases are a match to TRBD1. The germline V gene encodes CDR1 SGHAT and CDR2 FQNNGV. The V segment lost 2 bases and the J segment 0 bases; nucleotides outside the gene matches: 2. The CDR3 loop spans 15 amino acids. The CDR3: CASSLWTGNQETQYF. The CDR3, as DNA: TGTGCCAGCAGCTTATGGACAGGGAACCAAGAGACCCAGTACTTC.

This clone is a singleton in its sample. The chain is built from TRBV5-1 and TRBJ2-1; TRBD2 matches at 15 bases. V lost 4 bases to trimming and J lost 6 bases; unmatched junction nucleotides: 8. This CDR3 is built from 17 residues. In germline, CDR1 is SGHRS, CDR2 YFSETQ. The CDR3 spells CASSAGLAGGPGNEQFF. The CDR3 DNA reads as TGCGCCAGCAGCGCGGGACTAGCGGGAGGCCCAGGCAATGAGCAGTTCTTC.

The rearrangement uses TRBV11-2 and TRBJ1-6; TRBD1 aligns across 11 bases. This CDR3 has 17 amino acids. Per the germline V gene, CDR1 is SGHAT and CDR2 is FQNNGV. V was pared by 5 bases and J by 3 bases, with 6 bases of the junction left unmatched. The CDR3 nucleotides read TGTGCCAGCAGCGAATGGACAGGGGGCAGCTATAATTCACCCCTCCACTTT. It is translated as CASSEWTGGSYNSPLHF.

This chain uses TRBV28 with TRBJ1-1; D is unclear. Germline V CDR1 and CDR2: MDHEN, SYDVKM. The CDR3 is 12 amino acids. V was cut by 6 bases and J by 4 bases, with 9 bases left in between. The CDR3 region has the DNA TGTGCCAGCAGCCTGCTCGGCACTGAAGCTTTCTTT. Encoded protein: CASSLLGTEAFF.

The chain recombines TRBV29-1 with TRBJ1-5, with 7 bases aligning to TRBD1. The CDR3 has 12 residues. Germline loops: CDR1 SQVTM, CDR2 ANQGSEA. J was trimmed by 3 bases and V by 6 bases; bases with no gene match: 2. In DNA, the CDR3 is TGCAGCGTCGGGACAGTCAATCAGCCCCAGCATTTT. Protein sequence: CSVGTVNQPQHF.

This clone is a singleton in its sample. The gene calls are TRBV15 and TRBJ2-1; TRBD2 is a possible D gene (7 bases). Deletions cut 0 bases from V and 2 bases from J, with 14 bases between. The germline V gene encodes CDR1 LNHNV and CDR2 YYDKDF (reference sequence). This CDR3 is built from 17 residues. CDR3 amino acids: CATSREGGGRAYNEQFF. In nucleotides, the CDR3 is TGTGCCACCAGCAGAGAGGGGGGGGGCAGGGCCTACAATGAGCAGTTCTTC.

This sequence joins TRBV5-1 and TRBJ2-7, with a possible D match to TRBD1 (6 bases). The germline V gene encodes CDR1 SGHRS and CDR2 YFSETQ. The CDR3 runs 14 residues. V was trimmed by 0 bases and J by 6 bases, leaving 13 bases between them. For the CDR3, the DNA is TGCGCCAGCAGCTTGGGGCGGGCCAGGGGCGAGCAGTACTTC. Its protein product is CASSLGRARGEQYF.

This rearrangement joins TRBV5-1 to TRBJ1-2; D possibly corresponds to TRBD1 (5 bases). V was trimmed by 0 bases and J by 7 bases, leaving 10 bases between them. Germline CDR1 SGHRS, CDR2 YFSETQ. CDR3 length: 13 amino acids. CDR3 protein: CASSLGQGGGYTF. CDR3 nucleotide sequence: TGCGCCAGCAGCTTGGGTCAGGGCGGTGGCTACACCTTC.

This chain uses TRBV28 with TRBJ1-1; 7 bases line up with TRBD1. V was pared by 9 bases and J by 0 bases, with 7 bases of the junction left unmatched. CDR3 length: 14 amino acids. Germline V gene sequence: CDR1 MDHEN, CDR2 SYDVKM. This CDR3 is CASRKGQLNTEAFF. The CDR3, as DNA: TGTGCCAGTAGGAAGGGACAGTTGAACACTGAAGCTTTCTTT.

Points on this clone: A read error may produce the germline difference seen at one junction end. This chain joins TRBV28 and TRBJ1-5, with a possible D match to TRBD1 (6 bases). This CDR3 is built from 13 residues. Germline V gene lookup returns CDR1 MDHEN and CDR2 SYDVKM. The CDR3 DNA sequence: TGTGCCAGCAGTCCCACAGGGAATCAGCCCCAGAATTTT. Translation: CASSPTGNQPQNF.

This clone was counted a single time. V usage is TRBV18 and J usage is TRBJ1-1; TRBD1 might be the D (5 bases). Trimming stripped 3 bases from V and 1 base from J, with 12 bases between. The CDR3 length is 15 residues. Germline loops: CDR1 KGHSH, CDR2 LQKENI. Written as DNA, the CDR3 is TGTGCCAGCTCACCCTCGGGGGGGAGGAACACTGAAGCTTTCTTT. It translates to CASSPSGGRNTEAFF.

The chain has TRBV29-1 and TRBJ2-5, with D tentatively TRBD1 (6 bases). Germline V gene lookup returns CDR1 SQVTM and CDR2 ANQGSEA. V dropped 6 bases and J dropped 5 bases, with 16 bases sitting between them. This CDR3 has 13 residues. The CDR3 DNA follows: TGCAGCGTAGGCCGCGGCCAGGGGGAGACCCAGTACTTC. Encoded protein: CSVGRGQGETQYF.

The genes are TRBV5-6 and TRBJ1-6, with D possibly TRBD1 on 6 matching bases. V shed 4 bases and J shed 8 bases, with 13 bases lying between them. CDR1 and CDR2 from the germline V gene are SGHDT and YYEEEE. The CDR3 covers 14 residues. The CDR3 bases are TGTGCCAGCAGCCGACCAACAGGGTATTCACCCCTCCACTTT. Its translation is CASSRPTGYSPLHF.

The chain is built from TRBV2 and TRBJ2-5; D call uncertain. This CDR3 spans 12 amino acids. From germline, CDR1 is SNHLY and CDR2 FYNNEI. Trimming pared 5 bases from V and 0 bases from J, leaving 4 bases between. The CDR3 here is CASSFNQETQYF. The CDR3, as DNA: TGTGCCAGCAGTTTTAACCAAGAGACCCAGTACTTC.

The chain links TRBV11-2 to TRBJ2-1; D unclear. CDR3 length: 15 amino acids. Germline CDR1 is SGHAT and CDR2 is FQNNGV. V was pared by 5 bases and J by 5 bases, with 16 bases between. CDR3 region: CASSPVPYRDNEQFF. CDR3 coding DNA: TGTGCCAGCAGCCCCGTCCCGTACCGGGACAATGAGCAGTTCTTC.

The chain couples TRBV28 to TRBJ1-4; no firm D call. Germline values: CDR1 MDHEN, CDR2 SYDVKM. V lost 2 bases to trimming and J lost 5 bases, with 3 bases between them. This CDR3 spans 12 amino acids. CDR3 DNA sequence: TGTGCCAGCAGTTTACTAAATGAAAAACTGTTTTTT. Protein: CASSLLNEKLFF.

The rearrangement links TRBV28 to TRBJ1-5, with 8 positions matching TRBD1. Germline V lookup: CDR1 MDHEN, CDR2 SYDVKM. Trimming at V came to 6 bases and at J to 0 bases, leaving 16 bases not matched to a gene. This CDR3 comprises 19 residues. The CDR3, as DNA: TGTGCCAGCAGCCCCCCGGACAGGGTGGAGACAAATAGCAATCAGCCCCAGCATTTT. This translates into CASSPPDRVETNSNQPQHF. Full variable domain (remainder filled in from reference TRBV28 and TRBJ1-5): DVKVTQSSRYLVKRTGEKVFLECVQDMDHENMFWYRQDPGLGLRLIYFSYDVKMKEKGDIPEGYSVSREKKERFSLILESASTNQTSMYLCASSPPDRVETNSNQPQHFGDGTRLSIL.

V usage is TRBV10-2 and J usage is TRBJ1-3; no clear D gene. Between the trimmed V and J ends, which lost 3 bases and 8 bases, there was a span of 20 bases. The CDR3 extends over 16 amino acids. CDR1 WSHSY and CDR2 SAAADI come from the germline V gene. CDR3 in amino acids: CASSEKFWGGGDTIYF. CDR3 DNA: TGCGCCAGCAGTGAAAAGTTCTGGGGAGGCGGAGACACCATATATTTT.

The gene calls are TRBV27 and TRBJ2-5; TRBD2 matches 13 bases. The CDR3 has 15 amino acids. CDR1 and CDR2 (germline): MNHEY, SMNVEV (reference sequence). V shed 3 bases and J 5 bases; nucleotides not matched to a gene: 3. The CDR3 nucleotides read TGTGCCAGCAGTTTTGGGACTAGCGGGATGGAGACCCAGTACTTC. Translated: CASSFGTSGMETQYF.

There are a few counts of this clone. The chain is built from TRBV25-1 and TRBJ1-1; D remains ambiguous. The CDR3 is made up of 11 amino acids. Germline loops: CDR1 MGHDK, CDR2 SYGVNS. Trimming cost V 4 bases and J 2 bases, with 2 bases left between them. CDR3 in amino acids: CASSANTEAFF. The CDR3 DNA sequence: TGTGCCAGCAGTGCTAACACTGAAGCTTTCTTT.

V usage is TRBV7-9 and J usage is TRBJ1-5, with 9 bases aligning to TRBD1. The germline CDR1 and CDR2 sequences are SEHNR and FQNEAQ (reference sequence). The CDR3 is 16 residues long. V shed 4 bases, J shed 5 bases, and the junction held 9 bases outside the gene matches. CDR3 residues: CASSSIRDRVDQPQHF. The CDR3 DNA reads as TGTGCCAGCAGCTCTATTCGGGACAGGGTCGATCAGCCCCAGCATTTT.

This rearrangement joins TRBV6-1 to TRBJ1-5; 7 bases line up with TRBD1. J lost 2 bases, V lost 4 bases, and 11 bases had no gene match. The CDR3 contains 17 residues. Germline loops: CDR1 MNHNS, CDR2 SASEGT. This CDR3 is CASSGLRTGWGNQPQHF. The CDR3 DNA is TGTGCCAGCAGTGGACTACGGACAGGTTGGGGCAATCAGCCCCAGCATTTT.

V gene TRBV29-1 combines with J gene TRBJ1-4, with 9 bases fitting TRBD1. Per the germline V gene, CDR1 is SQVTM and CDR2 is ANQGSEA. With V trimmed by 6 bases and J by 8 bases, 7 bases remained unmatched. This CDR3 contains 13 residues. CDR3 DNA: TGCAGCGTCGGGGACAGGGTAAAAGAAAAACTGTTTTTT. The encoded protein is CSVGDRVKEKLFF.

The chain links TRBV6-1 to TRBJ1-1, with D hard to call. This CDR3 has 11 amino acids. The ends were cut back, 7 bases at V and 7 bases at J, with 10 bases in the middle. Germline CDR1 reads MNHNS; CDR2 reads SASEGT. The CDR3 sequence: CASTVGSEAFF. CDR3 nucleotides: TGTGCCAGCACCGTAGGGAGTGAAGCTTTCTTT.

The rearrangement uses TRBV25-1 and TRBJ2-1; 9 bases map to TRBD2. CDR1 and CDR2 from the germline V gene are MGHDK and SYGVNS. This CDR3 has 18 amino acids. V trimming: 3 bases; J trimming: 8 bases; junction bases outside the gene matches: 17. CDR3 amino acids: CASSDLFRGRGGFDEQFF. The CDR3 DNA reads as TGTGCCAGCAGTGACCTCTTTCGGGGGCGGGGGGGCTTCGATGAGCAGTTCTTC.

This clone was recorded only once. The rearrangement links TRBV6-1 to TRBJ2-1; a weak D match, TRBD2 (7 bases). V dropped 5 bases and J dropped 7 bases, with 12 bases sitting between them. Germline CDR1 is MNHNS and CDR2 is SASEGT. This CDR3 has 13 residues. CDR3 amino acids: CASSRGRVNEQFF. The CDR3, as DNA: TGTGCCAGCAGTAGGGGGAGGGTTAATGAGCAGTTCTTC.